The 20 T cell receptor beta chains listed next were all sequenced from one sample in a study of shared clonotypes between healthy human individuals. The method was immunoSEQ multiplex PCR; TCRdb's version includes in-frame clones alone and lacks a portion of them. The sample gives around 1.9 million clones, 93% of which show up once; around 1.8% is in the top ten. Terminally differentiated effector memory CD45RA+ cells were left out of the naive CD8 fraction, which was CD45RO-negative and positively selected for CCR7. Sequencing was performed on naive CD8+ T cells from PBMCs. These receptors originate from a man between 18 and 29 years old in good health. Some clones in this sample may be carry-over from other donors' samples.

This clone occurred once. This specimen includes other DNA sequences encoding the same CDR3. The V and J genes are TRBV18 and TRBJ1-2; 7 nucleotides align to TRBD1. V shed 3 bases, J shed 2 bases, and the junction held 3 bases outside the gene matches. Looked up from germline, CDR1 is KGHSH and CDR2 is LQKENI. The CDR3 has 14 residues. The CDR3 region has the DNA TGTGCCAGCTCACCCGGGACAGAAAACTATGGCTACACCTTC. Its protein is CASSPGTENYGYTF.

J is TRBJ2-5 and V is TRBV10-2, with 9 bases aligning to TRBD2. Per germline, CDR1 WSHSY and CDR2 SAAADI. Trimming took 0 bases from V and 5 from J; bases not matched to a gene: 7. There are 16 residues in the CDR3. The chain's CDR3 is CASSESREGKGETQYF. As DNA, the CDR3 is TGCGCCAGCAGTGAGTCGCGGGAGGGCAAAGGGGAGACCCAGTACTTC.

The CDR3 sequence is CASRQTVNHGYTF. The CDR3 nucleotides are TGTGCCAGCAGACAGACAGTTAATCATGGCTACACCTTC. The gene calls are TRBV5-4 and TRBJ1-2; a weak D match, TRBD1 (5 bases). V lost 5 bases and J lost 6, with 14 bases in between. Germline V CDR1 and CDR2: SGHNT, YYREEE (reference sequence). CDR3 length: 13 amino acids.

The V and J genes are TRBV4-3 and TRBJ2-3, with D maybe TRBD1 (5 bases). Trimming left V 3 bases short and J 2 bases short, with 15 bases between. CDR1 is LGHNA and CDR2 is YSLEER in the germline V gene. The CDR3 consists of 16 residues. CDR3: CASSQTSQGFTDTQYF. For the CDR3, the DNA is TGCGCCAGCAGCCAGACCTCCCAGGGATTCACAGATACGCAGTATTTT.

V gene TRBV29-1 combines with J gene TRBJ2-5; a possible D gene is TRBD1 (5 bases). The ends were cut back, 1 base at V and 4 bases at J, with 16 bases in the middle. The germline V gene has CDR1 SQVTM and CDR2 ANQGSEA. This CDR3 region has 15 residues. CDR3 protein: CSVEAGMGLRETQYF. The CDR3 bases are TGCAGCGTTGAAGCAGGGATGGGTTTACGAGAGACCCAGTACTTC.

The V and J genes are TRBV13 and TRBJ1-1; tentative D call: TRBD1 (5 bases). The CDR3 is made up of 14 amino acids. CDR1 is PRHDT, CDR2 FYEKMQ, per germline (reference sequence). Between the trimmed V and J ends, which lost 4 bases and 1 base, there was a span of 10 bases. The CDR3 sequence is CASSSLGQNTEAFF. The CDR3 nucleotides read TGTGCCAGCAGCTCCCTCGGACAGAACACTGAAGCTTTCTTT.

This clone has a handful of counts. The chain employs TRBV14 and TRBJ2-2; no clear D gene. CDR1 and CDR2 (germline): SGHDN, FVKESK. This CDR3 contains 13 residues. V lost 5 bases and J 0 bases, leaving 4 bases between the germline ends. The CDR3 sequence is CASSVTNTGELFF. Here the CDR3 DNA reads TGTGCCAGCAGCGTTACGAACACCGGGGAGCTGTTTTTT.

This clone was seen only once. The V gene is TRBV9, the J gene TRBJ2-1, with TRBD2 identical over 10 bases. This CDR3 has 17 residues. The V and J ends lost 4 bases and 9 bases, in that order; junction bases with no gene match: 16. The germline V gene has CDR1 SGDLS and CDR2 YYNGEE. CDR3 in amino acids: CASSYWTSGFSAAEQFF. In nucleotides, the CDR3 is TGTGCCAGCAGCTACTGGACTAGCGGCTTTTCCGCGGCTGAGCAGTTCTTC.

Note on this clone: The junction differs from germline at one of its ends, possibly a read error. The genes are TRBV5-1 and TRBJ1-3, with D possibly TRBD1 on 5 matching bases. The CDR3 extends over 10 amino acids. From germline, CDR1 is SGHRS and CDR2 YFSETQ. CDR3 residues: CASSTGPRNF. CDR3 DNA sequence: TGCGCCAGCAGCACGGGACCCCGAAATTTT.

This clone has only a few counts. This chain joins TRBV20-1 and TRBJ1-2; D is unresolved. The V gene's germline CDR1 is DFQATT and CDR2 SNEGSKA (reference sequence). The CDR3 totals 11 residues. With 5 bases removed from V and 8 bases from J, the gap between germline ends came to 12 bases. CDR3 residues: CSARRRGGYTF. For the CDR3, the DNA is TGCAGTGCTCGACGGAGAGGGGGCTACACCTTC.

CDR3 sequence (DNA): TGCGCCAGCAGCTTGGACAGGGCTGGCTACACCTTC. Protein sequence: CASSLDRAGYTF. The rearrangement joins TRBV5-1 to TRBJ1-2; the D gene is possibly TRBD1 (6 bases). The CDR3 loop spans 12 amino acids. V shed 0 bases and J shed 7 bases, with 7 bases lying between them. CDR1 and CDR2 (germline): SGHRS, YFSETQ.

This chain joins TRBV5-4 and TRBJ2-3, with 8 bases matching TRBD2. CDR3 length: 15 amino acids. V was pared by 5 bases and J by 2 bases, with 7 bases of the junction left unmatched. Germline V gene data show CDR1 as SGHNT and CDR2 as YYREEE (reference sequence). In DNA, the CDR3 is TGTGCCAGCAGTTCTGGTAGCGGGACCACAGATACGCAGTATTTT. This gives the protein CASSSGSGTTDTQYF.

CDR3 region: CASSLEAGGYEQYF. The CDR3 bases are TGTGCCAGCAGCTTGGAGGCAGGGGGCTACGAGCAGTACTTC. The genes are TRBV5-6 and TRBJ2-7; TRBD1 aligns across 7 bases. CDR1 is SGHDT, CDR2 YYEEEE, per germline. This CDR3 has 14 amino acids. With 0 bases clipped from V and 3 bases from J, the junction kept 3 bases outside the gene matches.

This chain joins TRBV2 and TRBJ2-7; 8 bases are shared with TRBD2. The CDR3 length is 14 residues. V lost 9 bases to trimming and J lost 6 bases; unmatched junction nucleotides: 13. From germline, CDR1 is SNHLY and CDR2 FYNNEI. CDR3 DNA sequence: TGTGCCAGGAAACCGGGACTAGGAAAAACCGAGCAGTACTTC. Protein: CARKPGLGKTEQYF.

Comment on this clone: Distinct nucleotide sequences in the sample also encode this CDR3. The V call is TRBV6-5, the J call TRBJ2-7, with a weak D call TRBD1 (6 bases). The germline CDR1 and CDR2 sequences are MNHEY and SVGAGI. Between the trimmed V and J ends, which lost 0 bases and 2 bases, there was a span of 14 bases. The CDR3 has 16 amino acids. The CDR3 coding sequence is TGTGCCAGCAGTTACTCCATAGGACAGCGAACCTACGAGCAGTACTTC. Protein: CASSYSIGQRTYEQYF.

The V gene is TRBV7-6, the J gene TRBJ1-1; D may be TRBD1 (6 bases). The V gene's germline CDR1 is SGHVS and CDR2 FNYEAQ. CDR3 length: 13 amino acids. V lost 3 bases and J lost 10, with 15 bases in between. CDR3 bases: TGTGCCAGCAGCTTTCACACAGGGAATGGAGCTTTCTTT. Its translation: CASSFHTGNGAFF.

CDR3 DNA sequence: TGTGCCAGCAGCTTAGCGGGAGAGCAGTACAATGAGCAGTTCTTC. Translating gives CASSLAGEQYNEQFF. The chain recombines TRBV2 with TRBJ2-1; TRBD2 agrees at 9 bases. The CDR3 covers 15 residues. Trimming took 6 bases from V and 4 from J; bases not matched to a gene: 7. Germline CDR1 is SNHLY and CDR2 is FYNNEI.

The chain carries TRBV7-9 and TRBJ2-3; 9 bases align to TRBD2. This CDR3 spans 16 amino acids. Germline trimming cut 2 bases from V and 3 bases from J; bases unmatched to any gene: 6. In germline, CDR1 is SEHNR, CDR2 FQNEAQ (reference sequence). CDR3 sequence reads: CASSLSAGGVTDTQYF. The CDR3 DNA sequence: TGTGCCAGCAGCTTATCAGCGGGAGGAGTTACAGATACGCAGTATTTT.

V gene TRBV10-3 combines with J gene TRBJ2-7, with 9 bases lining up with TRBD2. J lost 5 bases, V lost 0 bases, and 8 bases had no gene match. CDR1 and CDR2 from the germline V gene are ENHRY and SYGVKD. This CDR3 region has 16 residues. The CDR3 spells CAISESTSGPRHEQYF. Here the CDR3 DNA reads TGTGCCATCAGTGAGTCGACTAGCGGACCCCGACACGAGCAGTACTTC.

The genes are TRBV7-3 and TRBJ2-2; D gene unclear. CDR3 length: 18 residues. Trimming removed 0 bases from V and 0 bases from J, with 14 bases in between. Germline V gene lookup returns CDR1 SGHTA and CDR2 FQGTGA. This chain's CDR3 is CASSLTPRTATNTGELFF. CDR3 sequence (DNA): TGTGCCAGCAGCTTAACTCCCCGTACAGCCACGAACACCGGGGAGCTGTTTTTT.